This is a list of T cell receptor beta chains from one sample in a study of CD8+ T cells in alopecia areata. The table came from immunoSEQ multiplex PCR; TCRdb's copy has only in-frame clones and leaves some out. The sample records 150,000 to 200,000 clones, more than 55% being singletons. The sample consisted of CD4+ T cells sorted from blood, taken at week 49, from a patient treated with tofacitinib. All receptors derive from a human donor with alopecia areata. The CDR3 runs from the conserved cysteine through the conserved F or W. A D gene is named only where the DNA matches it firmly. Only part of the rows carry a size: once, few, many, or a class if the clone is expanded.

14 . TRBJ2-7 TRBV7-3 . TGTGCCAGCAGCCCAACTCATTTAAGCTACGAGCAGTACTTC CASSPTHLSYEQYF
15 TRBD2 TRBJ2-5 TRBV5-6 . TGTGCCAGCAGCACGGGACTAGTGGGGGAAGAGACCCAGTACTTC CASSTGLVGEETQYF
12 . TRBJ1-2 TRBV7-2 . TGTGCCAGCAGCTTAGTAGGGCAGCCGAACACCTTC CASSLVGQPNTF
13 . TRBJ2-5 TRBV30 . TGTGCCTGGAGTAGCCAGCCAGGAGAGACCCAGTACTTC CAWSSQPGETQYF
14 TRBD1 TRBJ1-2 TRBV9 few TGTGCCAGCAGCAAGGGACAGGGGGCCTATGGCTACACCTTC CASSKGQGAYGYTF
16 TRBD1 TRBJ1-2 TRBV4-1 . TGCGCCAGCAGCCAACCAAGCCGACCAGGGGGGGCTGGCTACACCTTC CASSQPSRPGGAGYTF
14 . TRBJ2-3 TRBV7-2 . TGTGCCAGCAGCTCCCTTGGGGGCGGAGATACGCAGTATTTT CASSSLGGGDTQYF
14 . TRBJ1-1 TRBV2 . TGTGCCAGCGCGCCGGACAGAGCGAACACTGAAGCTTTCTTT CASAPDRANTEAFF
12 . TRBJ1-4 TRBV18 . TGTGCCAGCTCTTCCGCGGAGGAAAAACTGTTTTTT CASSSAEEKLFF
13 . TRBJ1-6 TRBV18 . TGTGCCAGCTCACCAGGGGCCGACTCACCCCTCCACTTT CASSPGADSPLHF
13 TRBD2 TRBJ2-7 TRBV5-1 . TGCGCCAGCAGCCAAGCGGGGTCGGGAGAGCAGTACTTC CASSQAGSGEQYF
11 . TRBJ1-1 TRBV29-1 . TGCAGCTGTAGTAGGGACACTGAAGCTTTCTTT CSCSRDTEAFF
13 TRBD1 TRBJ2-1 TRBV29-1 . TGCAGCGTTGGGACAGGGGGAAGTGGAGAGCAGTTCTTC CSVGTGGSGEQFF
18 TRBD2 TRBJ2-5 TRBV7-2 few TGTGCCAGCAGCTTAGGGCCTCCGGCGGGGGGGTTCCAAGAGACCCAGTACTTC CASSLGPPAGGFQETQYF
12 . TRBJ1-1 TRBV29-1 . TGCAGCGTAAAAACTGACAACACTGAAGCTTTCTTT CSVKTDNTEAFF
12 . TRBJ1-2 TRBV30 . TGTGCCTGGAGTCCCCGTAATCTCGGCTACACCTTC CAWSPRNLGYTF
16 . TRBJ2-7 TRBV11-3 few TGTGCCAGCAGCTTAGAGTCCGGTCGCGGAACCTACGAGCAGTACTTC CASSLESGRGTYEQYF
14 . TRBJ1-1 TRBV4-3 . TGCGCCAGCAGCCAAGTGTCAATAGGGACCGAAGCTTTCTTT CASSQVSIGTEAFF
15 TRBD1 TRBJ2-1 TRBV10-3 few TGTGCCATCAGCCCCGGACAGGGTTTGTACAATGAGCAGTTCTTC CAISPGQGLYNEQFF
12 . TRBJ1-6 TRBV6-6 few TGTGCCAGCAGTTCGTCAGGGACGCCCCTCCACTTT CASSSSGTPLHF
17 . TRBJ2-1 TRBV19 . TGTGCCAGTAGTATTCGATCTCGGCCCGGCCCCAACAATGAGCAGTTCTTC CASSIRSRPGPNNEQFF
13 . TRBJ2-5 TRBV29-1 few TGCAGCGTTGTAGGGCAGGCTGGGGGGACCCAGTACTTC CSVVGQAGGTQYF
14 TRBD2 TRBJ2-3 TRBV5-1 medium-sized TGCGCCAGCAGCCTCGGGACTAGTGCAGATACGCAGTATTTT CASSLGTSADTQYF
16 TRBD2 TRBJ2-3 TRBV30 . TGTGCCTGGAGTGTACAGACTAGCGGGGGTGTTAATACGCAGTATTTT CAWSVQTSGGVNTQYF
13 . TRBJ1-2 TRBV5-1 . TGCGCCAGCAGCTTGGGCCAGGTTTATGGCTACACCTTC CASSLGQVYGYTF
14 . TRBJ1-6 TRBV10-3 few TGTGCCATCAGTGGGGACGCCCAAAATTCACCCCTCCACTTT CAISGDAQNSPLHF
10 . TRBJ2-5 TRBV20-1 . TGCAGTGCTAGTATGGAGACCCAGTACTTC CSASMETQYF
13 . TRBJ2-3 TRBV6-1 . TGTGCCAGCACCGGGGGGCGCACAGATACGCAGTATTTT CASTGGRTDTQYF
14 TRBD1 TRBJ1-2 TRBV5-6 . TGTGCCAGCAGCACACGACAGGGAGTCTATGGCTACACCTTC CASSTRQGVYGYTF
14 TRBD1 TRBJ1-1 TRBV30 . TGTGCCTGGAGATTCGGGACAGTGAACACTGAAGCTTTCTTT CAWRFGTVNTEAFF
13 TRBD1 TRBJ2-4 TRBV30 few TGTGCCTGGAGTGCCACAGGGGAGAACATTCAGTACTTC CAWSATGENIQYF
15 TRBD2 TRBJ2-2 TRBV5-1 few TGCGCCAGCTCCGCGGGGGGGATGAACACCGGGGAGCTGTTTTTT CASSAGGMNTGELFF
10 . TRBJ1-1 TRBV29-1 . TGCAGCGGGACTAACACTGAAGCTTTCTTT CSGTNTEAFF
10 . TRBJ2-5 TRBV20-1 . TGCAGTGCTTGGTTAGAGACCCAGTACTTC CSAWLETQYF
17 TRBD2 TRBJ2-1 TRBV30 . TGTGCCTGGAGTGTAAGGTTGTTCGGGACTAGTTACAATGAGCAGTTCTTC CAWSVRLFGTSYNEQFF
15 . TRBJ2-6 TRBV9 . TGTGCCAGCAGCTTAGAAGGCTCTGGGGCCAACGTCCTGACTTTC CASSLEGSGANVLTF
11 . TRBJ1-2 TRBV30 . TGTGCCTGGAGTGTTTCATTTGGCTACACCTTC CAWSVSFGYTF
15 TRBD1 TRBJ1-2 TRBV5-6 once TGTGCCAGCAGCTATTGGACAGGACCTAACTATGGCTACACCTTC CASSYWTGPNYGYTF
14 . TRBJ2-6 TRBV15 . TGTGCCACCAGCAGAAAATCTGGGGCCAACGTCCTGACTTTC CATSRKSGANVLTF
16 TRBD1 TRBJ1-6 TRBV7-2 few TGTGCCAGCAGCACTCCAGGGGGACGTAATAATTCACCCCTCCACTTT CASSTPGGRNNSPLHF